These 19 T cell receptor beta chains were all obtained from the same sample, sequenced in a study of blood T cell repertoires in COVID-19. The assay was immunoSEQ multiplex PCR, and TCRdb's table has in-frame clones only and misses some. Here the sample spans over 50,000 clones, approximately 77% being singletons. The sequenced sample consisted of peripheral blood. The receptors shown here come from a woman in her sixties or seventies with COVID-19, enrolled during active disease.

DNA for the CDR3: TGTGCCAGCAGCCGACAGGGTGAGGCGCCCCAGCATTTT. This codes for CASSRQGEAPQHF. The chain combines TRBV3-1 (or the pseudogene TRBV3-2) with TRBJ1-5; 7 nucleotides agree with TRBD1. The trim removed 4 bases at V and 9 bases at J, leaving 6 bases unmatched. Per germline, CDR1 LGHDT and CDR2 YNNKEL (reference sequence). The CDR3 length is 13 residues.

V usage is TRBV7-8 and J usage is TRBJ1-5, with a possible D match to TRBD1 (5 bases). V was cut by 7 bases and J by 2 bases, with 30 bases left in between. Germline CDR1 and CDR2: SGHVS and FQNEAQ. The CDR3 covers 20 residues. Here the CDR3 reads CASIKPAGPRREYGNQPQHF. In DNA, the CDR3 is TGTGCCAGCATCAAACCCGCAGGGCCTCGACGAGAATACGGCAATCAGCCCCAGCATTTT.

The chain is built from TRBV6-5 and TRBJ1-2; perhaps TRBD1 as D (5 bases). Between the trimmed V and J ends, which lost 6 bases and 2 bases, there was a span of 13 bases. The CDR3 has 14 residues. Germline CDR1 MNHEY, CDR2 SVGAGI. The CDR3: CASSWGDLNYGYTF. Here the CDR3 DNA reads TGTGCCAGCAGCTGGGGGGACCTCAACTATGGCTACACCTTC.

This sequence joins TRBV7-8 and TRBJ2-5; a possible D gene is TRBD1 (5 bases). The CDR3 spans 14 residues. Looked up from germline, CDR1 is SGHVS and CDR2 is FQNEAQ. V shed 1 base and J shed 4 bases, with 10 bases lying between them. In DNA, the CDR3 is TGTGCCAGCAGCTTAGATCAGGGCCCAGAGACCCAGTACTTC. This gives the protein CASSLDQGPETQYF.

At least ten counts were recorded for this clone. V is TRBV11-2 and J is TRBJ2-7, with TRBD1 as a possible D gene (5 bases). The CDR3 is 16 amino acids. Trimming stripped 5 bases from V and 0 bases from J, with 17 bases between. Germline CDR1 and CDR2: SGHAT and FQNNGV. The CDR3 protein is CASSPLRTRSSYEQYF. The CDR3 DNA reads TGTGCCAGCAGCCCTCTACGGACACGGAGCTCCTACGAGCAGTACTTC.

The J gene is TRBJ2-3, the V gene TRBV5-1; 10 nucleotides match TRBD2. From germline, CDR1 is SGHRS and CDR2 YFSETQ. The CDR3 has 16 amino acids. V lost 4 bases to trimming and J lost 4 bases; unmatched junction nucleotides: 9. The CDR3 region has the DNA TGCGCCAGCAGCGCGGAACTAGCGGGGTTCGCAGATACGCAGTATTTT. This encodes CASSAELAGFADTQYF.

This chain links TRBV7-2 with TRBJ2-3, with D maybe TRBD1 (5 bases). Germline loops: CDR1 SGHTA, CDR2 FQGNSA. V gave up 5 bases and J gave up 5 bases, with 17 bases separating them. This CDR3 is 15 amino acids long. The CDR3 sequence: CASSQGRSEVDTQYF. DNA for the CDR3: TGTGCCAGCAGCCAGGGTCGGAGCGAAGTAGATACGCAGTATTTT.

The V gene is TRBV6-5, the J gene TRBJ1-1; the match to TRBD1 covers 8 bases. The CDR3 covers 15 residues. Trimming cost V 7 bases and J 3 bases; bases outside gene matches: 10. Germline CDR1 is MNHEY and CDR2 is SVGAGI. For the CDR3, the DNA is TGTGCCAGCAATCGACAGGGGAGCGTGGACACTGAAGCTTTCTTT. Translating gives CASNRQGSVDTEAFF.

The V call is TRBV5-6, the J call TRBJ1-2; possible D gene TRBD1, 5 bases. Germline assignment: CDR1 SGHDT and CDR2 YYEEEE. V was pared by 4 bases and J by 4 bases, with 11 bases between. CDR3 length: 13 amino acids. CDR3 loop: CASSAQESYGYTF. The CDR3 coding sequence is TGTGCCAGCAGCGCACAGGAGAGCTATGGCTACACCTTC.

The chain employs TRBV5-1 and TRBJ2-2; maybe TRBD2 (6 bases). The V end lost 2 bases, the J end lost 4 bases, and 6 bases lay between the germline ends. CDR3 length: 13 amino acids. CDR1 and CDR2 (germline): SGHRS, YFSETQ. The chain's CDR3 is CASSLAGTGELFF. The CDR3 nucleotides read TGCGCCAGCAGCTTAGCGGGCACCGGGGAGCTGTTTTTT.

V is TRBV3-1 (or the pseudogene TRBV3-2) and J is TRBJ2-5; 7 nucleotides match TRBD1. V lost 1 base, J lost 5 bases, and 7 bases stayed unmatched. The germline V gene encodes CDR1 LGHDT and CDR2 YNNKEL (reference sequence). The CDR3 has 15 amino acids. CDR3 nucleotides: TGTGCCAGCAGCCAAGTGTCCCCCAGGGGGGAGACCCAGTACTTC. Protein product: CASSQVSPRGETQYF.

The count of this clone is one. The chain joins TRBV2 to TRBJ2-4, with 10 positions matching TRBD1. Germline V CDR1 and CDR2: SNHLY, FYNNEI. After removal of 4 bases from V and 0 bases from J, the junction contained 9 bases not matched to a gene. This CDR3 spans 18 amino acids. Here the CDR3 DNA reads TGTGCCAGCAGTGTAGAGACAGGGGGCCCACTAGCCAAAAACATTCAGTACTTC. Protein sequence: CASSVETGGPLAKNIQYF.

The table lists this clone with a count of one. V gene TRBV7-2 combines with J gene TRBJ2-2; D ambiguous. CDR1 SGHTA and CDR2 FQGNSA come from the germline V gene. Trimming shortened V by 0 bases and J by 6 bases, and 8 bases separated the two germline ends. This CDR3 spans 14 amino acids. CDR3 protein: CASSLAAQAGELFF. DNA of the CDR3: TGTGCCAGCAGCTTAGCGGCCCAGGCCGGGGAGCTGTTTTTT.

This chain uses TRBV6-5 with TRBJ2-4; 8 nucleotides agree with TRBD1. Looked up from germline, CDR1 is MNHEY and CDR2 is SVGAGI. This CDR3 region has 12 residues. V was clipped by 7 bases and J by 6 bases; unmatched bases: 2. The CDR3 DNA reads TGTGCCAGCAAGGACAGGGCAAACATTCAGTACTTC. Protein: CASKDRANIQYF.

This clone appeared a few times. The J gene is TRBJ2-2, the V gene TRBV9; TRBD2 is a possible D gene (6 bases). CDR1 SGDLS and CDR2 YYNGEE come from the germline V gene. This CDR3 is built from 16 residues. Deletions cut 0 bases from V and 1 base from J, with 10 bases between. Here the CDR3 reads CASSVENGGNTGELFF. In nucleotides, the CDR3 is TGTGCCAGCAGCGTAGAGAACGGGGGGAACACCGGGGAGCTGTTTTTT.

The V and J genes are TRBV7-2 and TRBJ1-1; D is unclear. The CDR3 loop spans 14 amino acids. Trimming removed 5 bases at V and 4 bases at J, with 14 bases between. Germline CDR1 is SGHTA and CDR2 is FQGNSA. The CDR3 protein is CASSPRGAATEAFF. The CDR3 bases are TGTGCCAGCAGCCCTCGGGGAGCGGCCACTGAAGCTTTCTTT.

This chain links TRBV12-5 with TRBJ2-2, with 7 bases identical to TRBD1. With V trimmed by 7 bases and J by 6 bases, 17 bases remained unmatched. Germline V gene lookup returns CDR1 LGHNT and CDR2 FRNRAP. This CDR3 contains 17 residues. The CDR3 sequence: CASAGTVGPVSPGELFF. CDR3 sequence (DNA): TGTGCTAGTGCCGGGACAGTTGGACCGGTCTCCCCCGGGGAGCTGTTTTTT.

The chain has TRBV6-2 or TRBV6-3 and TRBJ1-1; D remains unclear. CDR3 size: 14 residues. The germline V gene has CDR1 MNHEY and CDR2 SVGEGT. V was shortened by 2 bases and J by 5 bases, with 12 bases between the two germline ends. DNA for the CDR3: TGTGCCAGCAGTTACCCTATCGAGGGAACTGAAGCTTTCTTT. Its protein is CASSYPIEGTEAFF.

This chain links TRBV19 with TRBJ1-2; TRBD1 aligns across 7 bases. CDR1 is LNHDA, CDR2 SQIVND, per germline (reference sequence). This CDR3 spans 14 amino acids. V shed 5 bases and J 4 bases; nucleotides not matched to a gene: 7. This CDR3 reads CASSPPQGGYGYTF. In DNA, the CDR3 is TGTGCCAGTAGTCCCCCCCAGGGGGGCTATGGCTACACCTTC.